These T cell receptor beta chains were read from a single sample in a study of chemoradiotherapy in HPV16-positive cancers. Assay used: immunoSEQ multiplex PCR; TCRdb lists only in-frame clones, some missing. The sample has 15,000 to 20,000 clones, nearly 90% seen once. The input for sequencing was blood, taken from a patient who underwent chemoradiotherapy. The receptors stem from a human donor with HPV-associated anogenital cancer. Both conserved end residues are part of each CDR3. Fields, in order: D gene, V gene, J gene, CDR3 protein. A D gene is named only where the DNA matches it firmly.

TRBD1	TRBV19	TRBJ2-2	CASSLQGAQSGELFF
.	TRBV5-1	TRBJ1-1	CASSFYWNTEAFF
.	TRBV18	TRBJ1-3	CASSPYPNRPVSGNTIYF
.	TRBV6-4	TRBJ1-2	CASSEGQGAYGYTF
TRBD1	TRBV6-5	TRBJ2-3	CASSPRQGATFGSF
.	TRBV7-8	TRBJ1-5	CASSLGWLNNQPQHF
TRBD1	TRBV14	TRBJ1-1	CASSQGTGFMNTEAFF
TRBD1	TRBV7-9	TRBJ2-7	CASSPGGFYQNPYEQYF
.	TRBV5-4	TRBJ1-4	CASSHPPSEKLFF
.	TRBV5-4	TRBJ1-4	CASSFWGITNEKLFF
.	TRBV12-1	TRBJ2-5	CASSTRVSETQYF
TRBD1	TRBV5-1	TRBJ2-3	CASSLAYLGGGEDTQYF
TRBD1	TRBV30	TRBJ1-1	CAWSEQGSTEAFF
.	TRBV4-1	TRBJ2-7	CASSGTAYEQYF
.	TRBV7-9	TRBJ2-1	CASSFSLGGGSNEQFF
.	TRBV21-1	TRBJ2-7	CASSKRASPDIEQYF
TRBD1	TRBV6-5	TRBJ1-1	CASSYEGQASAEAFF
TRBD1	TRBV15	TRBJ2-3	CATSRDLSGQGTDTQYF
.	TRBV7-9	TRBJ1-1	CASSLGGLVGTSNTEAFF
.	TRBV7-9	TRBJ2-6	CASSSWTDTGANVLTF
TRBD1	TRBV28	TRBJ1-2	CASSRTGGYGGYTF
.	TRBV4-1	TRBJ2-6	CASSPTETNVLTF
TRBD2	TRBV5-6	TRBJ2-7	CASSTLAGAPQEQYF
.	TRBV11-2	TRBJ2-1	CASSYSLGGNEQFF
.	TRBV14	TRBJ2-2	CASSREVGNTGELFF
.	TRBV7-3	TRBJ2-7	CASSLTGGYEQYF
.	TRBV5-6	TRBJ2-5	CASSLARETQYF
.	TRBV28	TRBJ2-1	CASSLAGYLNEQFF
.	TRBV9	TRBJ1-2	CASSVAGQAAGGYTF
TRBD1	TRBV11-3	TRBJ2-5	CASSSRDSPDALYF
TRBD1	TRBV6-4	TRBJ2-1	CASSDSGGQGHNEQFF
TRBD1	TRBV6-5	TRBJ1-2	CASSRQGGGPYGYTF
TRBD2	TRBV28	TRBJ2-1	CASTSGRIESYNEQFF
.	TRBV7-9	TRBJ2-5	CASSLFSLETQYF
TRBD1	TRBV6-5	TRBJ2-7	CASTLAGTGGGEQYF
TRBD1	TRBV19	TRBJ1-2	CASSPGTAYGYTF
.	TRBV1	TRBJ1-1	CTSSRGPLLQANTEAFF
.	TRBV29-1	TRBJ1-2	CSVELGNYGYTF
.	TRBV15	TRBJ1-5	CATSRDSPGGQPQHF
.	TRBV21-1	TRBJ2-1	CASTLDRPEQFF
TRBD2	TRBV4-1	TRBJ2-1	CASSQDRLGLADDYNEQFF
TRBD1	TRBV7-9	TRBJ2-7	CASSPSVQASTGRLYEQYF
TRBD1	TRBV6-1	TRBJ1-5	CASSEAEGQGHQPQHF
TRBD1	TRBV30	TRBJ1-2	CAWSTYRTGMYHTF
.	TRBV6-1	TRBJ1-3	CASRDSYSGNTIYF
.	TRBV28	TRBJ2-1	CASSPTREQFF
TRBD1	TRBV6-1	TRBJ1-3	CASSEGAGGRNTIYF
TRBD1	TRBV28	TRBJ1-5	CGIQPTGVQPQHF
.	TRBV6-1	TRBJ1-3	CASSEEAASGNTIYF
.	TRBV7-9	TRBJ2-7	CASSLGVYEQYF
.	TRBV29-1	TRBJ1-3	CSVRLAGGNTIYF
.	TRBV7-9	TRBJ1-5	CASSLKGNQPQHF
.	TRBV15	TRBJ1-5	CATSRDRPGINQPQHF
.	TRBV5-4	TRBJ2-2	CATRRDGTNTGELFF
.	TRBV6-1	TRBJ1-2	CASSEQGTYGYTF
.	TRBV7-2	TRBJ1-1	CASSLTGLNTEAFF
.	TRBV30	TRBJ1-1	CAWIPIRLAAKAFF
.	TRBV2	TRBJ2-7	CASSLYEQYF
.	TRBV5-5	TRBJ1-2	CASSLSGTDYGYTF